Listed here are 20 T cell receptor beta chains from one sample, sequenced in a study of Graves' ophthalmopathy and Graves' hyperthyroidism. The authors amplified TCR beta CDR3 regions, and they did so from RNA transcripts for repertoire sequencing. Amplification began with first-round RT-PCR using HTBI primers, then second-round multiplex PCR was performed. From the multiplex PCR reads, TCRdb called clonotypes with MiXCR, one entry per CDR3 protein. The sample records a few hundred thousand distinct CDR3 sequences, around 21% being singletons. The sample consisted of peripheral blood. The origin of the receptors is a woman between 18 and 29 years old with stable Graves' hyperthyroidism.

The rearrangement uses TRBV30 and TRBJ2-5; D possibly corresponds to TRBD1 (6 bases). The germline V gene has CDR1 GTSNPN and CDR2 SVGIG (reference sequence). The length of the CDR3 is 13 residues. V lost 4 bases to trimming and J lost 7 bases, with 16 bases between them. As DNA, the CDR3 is TGTGCCTGGAACTGGGGGCGATCCGGGACCCAGTACTTC. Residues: CAWNWGRSGTQYF.

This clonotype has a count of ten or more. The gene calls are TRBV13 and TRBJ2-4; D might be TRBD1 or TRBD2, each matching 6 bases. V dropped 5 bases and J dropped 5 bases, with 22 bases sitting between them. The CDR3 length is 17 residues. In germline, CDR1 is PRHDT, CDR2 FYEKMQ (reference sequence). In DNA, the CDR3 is TGTGCCAGCAGCACCTGGGACACCGTTGGAGGGGAAAACATTCAGTACTTC. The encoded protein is CASSTWDTVGGENIQYF.

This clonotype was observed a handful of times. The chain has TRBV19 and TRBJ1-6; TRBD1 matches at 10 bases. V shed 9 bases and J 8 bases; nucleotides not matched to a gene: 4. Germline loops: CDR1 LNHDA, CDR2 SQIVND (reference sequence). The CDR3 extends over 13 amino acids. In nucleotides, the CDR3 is TGTGCCAGCAGAGGACAGGGGGATTCACCCCTCCACTTT. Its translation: CASRGQGDSPLHF. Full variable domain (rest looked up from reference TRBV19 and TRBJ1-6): DGGITQSPKYLFRKEGQNVTLSCEQNLNHDAMYWYRQDPGQGLRLIYYSQIVNDFQKGDIAEGYSVSREKKESFPLTVTSAQKNPTAFYLCASRGQGDSPLHFGNGTRLTVT.

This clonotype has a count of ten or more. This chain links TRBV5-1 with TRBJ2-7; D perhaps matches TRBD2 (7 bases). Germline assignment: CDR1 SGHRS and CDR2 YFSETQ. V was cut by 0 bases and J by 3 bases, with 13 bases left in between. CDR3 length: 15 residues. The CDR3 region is CASSLAEGEGYEQYF. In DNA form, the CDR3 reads TGCGCCAGCAGCTTGGCCGAGGGGGAGGGCTACGAGCAGTACTTC.

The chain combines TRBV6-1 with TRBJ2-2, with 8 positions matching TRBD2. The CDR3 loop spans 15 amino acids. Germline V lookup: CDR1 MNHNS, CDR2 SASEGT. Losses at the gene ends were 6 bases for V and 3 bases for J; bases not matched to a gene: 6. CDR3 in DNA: TGTGCCAGCAGAGCCGGGACTAGGGACACCGGGGAGCTGTTTTTT. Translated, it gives CASRAGTRDTGELFF.

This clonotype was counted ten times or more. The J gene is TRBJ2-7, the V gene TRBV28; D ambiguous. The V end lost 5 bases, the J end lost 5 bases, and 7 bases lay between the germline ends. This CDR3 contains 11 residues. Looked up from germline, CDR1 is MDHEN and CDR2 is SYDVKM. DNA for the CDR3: TGTGCCAGCAGTACGTCCCACGAGCAGTACTTC. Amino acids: CASSTSHEQYF.

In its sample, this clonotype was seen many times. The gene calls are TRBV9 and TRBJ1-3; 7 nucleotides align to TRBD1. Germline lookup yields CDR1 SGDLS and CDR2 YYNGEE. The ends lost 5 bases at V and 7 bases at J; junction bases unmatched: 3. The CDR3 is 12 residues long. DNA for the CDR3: TGTGCCAGCAGTCCACAGGGGAACACCATATATTTT. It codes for CASSPQGNTIYF.

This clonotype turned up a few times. The CDR3 spells CASSFGPGRETQYF. DNA of the CDR3: TGCGCCAGCAGCTTCGGTCCAGGACGAGAGACCCAGTACTTC. The rearrangement joins TRBV5-1 to TRBJ2-5; D unclear. V was cut by 2 bases and J by 4 bases, with 12 bases left in between. The germline CDR1 and CDR2 sequences are SGHRS and YFSETQ. The CDR3 has 14 residues.

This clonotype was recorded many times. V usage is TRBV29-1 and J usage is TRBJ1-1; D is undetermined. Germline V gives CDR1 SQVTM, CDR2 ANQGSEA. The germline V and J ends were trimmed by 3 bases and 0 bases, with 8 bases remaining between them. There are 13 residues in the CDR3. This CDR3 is CSVEADLNTEAFF. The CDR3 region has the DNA TGCAGCGTTGAGGCGGATTTGAACACTGAAGCTTTCTTT.

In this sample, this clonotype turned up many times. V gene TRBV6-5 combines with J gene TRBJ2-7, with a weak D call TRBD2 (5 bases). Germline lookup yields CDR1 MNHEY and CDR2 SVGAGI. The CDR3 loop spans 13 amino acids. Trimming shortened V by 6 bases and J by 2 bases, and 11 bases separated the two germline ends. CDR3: CASRPGETYEQYF. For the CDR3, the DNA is TGTGCCAGCAGACCCGGGGAAACCTACGAGCAGTACTTC.

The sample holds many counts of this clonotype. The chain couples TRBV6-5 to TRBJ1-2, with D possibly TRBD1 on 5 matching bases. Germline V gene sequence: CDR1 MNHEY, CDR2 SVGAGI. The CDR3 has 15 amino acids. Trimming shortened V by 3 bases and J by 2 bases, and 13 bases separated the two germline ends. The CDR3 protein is CASSYRDAGNYGYTF. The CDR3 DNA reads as TGTGCCAGCAGTTATCGGGACGCCGGAAACTATGGCTACACCTTC.

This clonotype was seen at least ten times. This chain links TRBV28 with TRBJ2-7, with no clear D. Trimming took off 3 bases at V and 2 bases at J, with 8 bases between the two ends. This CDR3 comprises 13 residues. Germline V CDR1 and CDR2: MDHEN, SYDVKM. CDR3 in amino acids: CASSFPEAYEQYF. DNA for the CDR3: TGTGCCAGCAGTTTCCCGGAAGCCTACGAGCAGTACTTC.

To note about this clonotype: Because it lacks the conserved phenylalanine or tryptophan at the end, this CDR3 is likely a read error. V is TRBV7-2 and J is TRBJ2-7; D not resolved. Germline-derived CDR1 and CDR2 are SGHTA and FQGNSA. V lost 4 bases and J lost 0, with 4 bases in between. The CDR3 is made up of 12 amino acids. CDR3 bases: TGTGCCAGCAGCTCACTCTCCTACGAGCAGTACTAC. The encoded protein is CASSSLSYEQYY.

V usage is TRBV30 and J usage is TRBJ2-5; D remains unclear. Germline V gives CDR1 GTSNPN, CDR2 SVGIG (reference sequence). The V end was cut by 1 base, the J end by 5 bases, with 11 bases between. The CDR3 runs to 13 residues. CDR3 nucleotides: TGTGCCTGGAGTGGGATATCTGGGGAGACCCAGTACTTC. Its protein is CAWSGISGETQYF.

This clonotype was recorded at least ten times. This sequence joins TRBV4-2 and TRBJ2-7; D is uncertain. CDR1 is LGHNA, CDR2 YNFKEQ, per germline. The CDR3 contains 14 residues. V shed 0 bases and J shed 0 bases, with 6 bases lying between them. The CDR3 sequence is CASSQDTGSYEQYF. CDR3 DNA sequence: TGTGCCAGCAGCCAAGATACGGGCTCCTACGAGCAGTACTTC.

CDR3 protein: CATVGVPAQPQHF. Here the CDR3 DNA reads TGTGCCACCGTAGGGGTTCCGGCTCAGCCCCAGCATTTT. The rearrangement uses TRBV6-2 or TRBV6-3 and TRBJ1-5; D is perhaps TRBD1 (5 bases). CDR3 length equals 13 residues. Germline V gene lookup returns CDR1 MNHEY and CDR2 SVGEGT. Trimming left V 10 bases short and J 6 bases short, with 16 bases between.

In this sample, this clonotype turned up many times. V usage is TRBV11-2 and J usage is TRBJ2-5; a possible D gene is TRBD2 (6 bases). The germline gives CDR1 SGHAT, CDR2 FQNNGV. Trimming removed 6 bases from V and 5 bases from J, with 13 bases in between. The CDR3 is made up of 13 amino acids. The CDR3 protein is CASSFTSRETQYF. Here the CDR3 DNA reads TGTGCCAGCAGTTTCACTAGCAGGGAGACCCAGTACTTC.

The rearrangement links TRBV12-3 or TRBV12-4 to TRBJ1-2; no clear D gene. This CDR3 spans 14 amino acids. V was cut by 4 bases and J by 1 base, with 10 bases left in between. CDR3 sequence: CASSWGRDNYGYTF. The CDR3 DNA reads TGTGCCAGCAGTTGGGGAAGAGATAACTATGGCTACACCTTC.

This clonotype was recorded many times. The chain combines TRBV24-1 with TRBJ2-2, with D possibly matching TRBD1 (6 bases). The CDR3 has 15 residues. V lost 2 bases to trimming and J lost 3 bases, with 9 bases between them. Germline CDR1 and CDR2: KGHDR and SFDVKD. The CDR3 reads CATSDWDTDTGELFF. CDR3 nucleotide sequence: TGTGCCACCAGTGATTGGGACACAGACACCGGGGAGCTGTTTTTT.

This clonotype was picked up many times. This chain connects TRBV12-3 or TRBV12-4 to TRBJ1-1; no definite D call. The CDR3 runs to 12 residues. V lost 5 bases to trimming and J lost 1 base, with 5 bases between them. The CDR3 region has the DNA TGTGCCAGCAGTACCGCGAACACTGAAGCTTTCTTT. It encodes CASSTANTEAFF.